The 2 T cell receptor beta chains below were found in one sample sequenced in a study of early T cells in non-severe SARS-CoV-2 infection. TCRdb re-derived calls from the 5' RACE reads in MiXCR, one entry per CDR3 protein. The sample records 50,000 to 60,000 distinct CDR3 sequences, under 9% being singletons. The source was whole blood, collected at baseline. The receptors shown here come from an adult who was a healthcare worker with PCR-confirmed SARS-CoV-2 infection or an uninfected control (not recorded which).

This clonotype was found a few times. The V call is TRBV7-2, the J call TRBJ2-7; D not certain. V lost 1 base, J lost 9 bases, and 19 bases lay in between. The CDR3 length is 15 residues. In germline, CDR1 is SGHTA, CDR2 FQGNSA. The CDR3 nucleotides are TGTGCCAGCAGCTTAGGGGATTTGATTATGGCGCGGCAGTACTTC. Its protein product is CASSLGDLIMARQYF.

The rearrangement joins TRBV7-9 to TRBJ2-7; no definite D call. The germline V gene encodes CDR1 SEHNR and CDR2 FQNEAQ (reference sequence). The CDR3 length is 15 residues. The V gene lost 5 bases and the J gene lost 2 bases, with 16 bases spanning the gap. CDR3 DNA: TGTGCCAGCAGCCCGGGCTTGGTCCATCCCTACGAGCAGTACTTC. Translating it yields CASSPGLVHPYEQYF.